The rows below give T cell receptor beta chains drawn from one sample of a study of regulatory T cells in long-lasting Graves disease. TCRdb re-called the multiplex PCR reads through MiXCR, storing one row per CDR3 protein. The sample has around 250,000 distinct CDR3 sequences; around a sixth are singletons. These records were also assigned to another study, of T cells in Graves' hyperthyroidism and ophthalmopathy.

The specimen comprised peripheral blood mononuclear cells (PBMCs), sampled at new diagnosis, from a patient treated with antithyroid drugs. Every receptor here comes from a woman aged 30 to 39 with Graves disease. CDR3s leave out the opening cysteine and the closing phenylalanine or tryptophan.

j_gene	v_gene	CDR3aa
TRBJ1-2	TRBV5-5	ASSLMGAGYT
TRBJ2-1	TRBV7-9	ASSPYGSGGIGLSYNEQF
TRBJ2-7	TRBV7-9	ASSLTSGSFGYEQY
TRBJ1-1	TRBV5-8	ASSRGRWTEAF
TRBJ1-1	TRBV11-3	ASSFRGKGGNTEAF
TRBJ2-5	TRBV5-1	ASSPRDRGLEETQY
TRBJ2-1	TRBV6-2/TRBV6-3	ASTLYGGASYNEQF
TRBJ2-1	TRBV7-9	ASSLPPSHNEQF
TRBJ1-1	TRBV5-7	ASSPDSLPILAF
TRBJ1-2	TRBV3-1	ASSPLGGGIGYT
TRBJ2-3	TRBV4-2	ASSQGRSTDTQY
TRBJ1-1	TRBV3-1	ASGPSSTEAF
TRBJ2-2	TRBV7-8	ASRRGTGELF
TRBJ1-2	TRBV19	ASTQPGGTDYGYT
TRBJ2-1	TRBV7-2	ASSLELAGWGEQF
TRBJ2-1	TRBV5-1	ASSLVREGGQQF
TRBJ1-2	TRBV20-1	SAPRRTGEGVYGYT
TRBJ2-7	TRBV7-8	ASRGQAYEQY
TRBJ2-7	TRBV2	ASSETYEQY
TRBJ1-1	TRBV27	ASSLYPGNTEAF
TRBJ1-1	TRBV12-5	ASGSLVSRQQNTEAF
TRBJ1-2	TRBV11-2	ASSSTKGKHNYGYT
TRBJ2-2	TRBV10-1	ASSGMRGHNTGELF
TRBJ1-5	TRBV20-1	SARPYSNQPQH
TRBJ1-1	TRBV27	ASSPGSSEAF
TRBJ1-5	TRBV6-9	ASSYSYQPQH
TRBJ1-4	TRBV10-2	ASSIQGQRENEKLF
TRBJ1-2	TRBV20-1	SARPGASHYGYT
TRBJ2-1	TRBV27	ASFSRGDSSYNEQF
TRBJ2-7	TRBV6-1	ASSPLVRPSYERY
TRBJ2-3	TRBV7-2	ASRSGRLGDTQY
TRBJ2-4	TRBV4-1	ASSQVPPLAKNIQY
TRBJ1-5	TRBV19	ASRSGVYSNQPQH
TRBJ2-5	TRBV20-1	SARDIGRETQY
TRBJ1-1	TRBV10-2	ASSVRRGSTEAF
TRBJ2-2	TRBV6-1	ASSGRGLTGELF
TRBJ2-1	TRBV20-1	SARGTGGLSYNEQF
TRBJ2-3	TRBV20-1	SARSGSGVGTDTQY
TRBJ2-5	TRBV6-1	ASTPLGGGETQY
TRBJ1-1	TRBV20-1	SANYGIWTMNTEAF
TRBJ1-4	TRBV20-1	SVFGRYEKLF
TRBJ1-5	TRBV6-1	ASSGRGRQPQH
TRBJ1-5	TRBV6-1	ASILRVGSLPQH
TRBJ2-2	TRBV5-1	ASSIWTGGFGAGELF
TRBJ2-1	TRBV4-1	ASSQGFGTSTYNEQF
TRBJ1-2	TRBV27	ANSLEDLSVHGYT
TRBJ1-2	TRBV20-1	SSTEQGNYGYT
TRBJ2-3	TRBV5-1	ASSLGQSEDTQY
TRBJ2-5	TRBV3-1	ASSQGLAGRGETQY
TRBJ1-2	TRBV30	AWSVPAGGYT
TRBJ2-4	TRBV7-2	ASSLWLAGTIAKNIQY
TRBJ1-1	TRBV7-9	ASSSATSLNTEAF
TRBJ1-4	TRBV5-6	ASSLLVGTETEKLF
TRBJ1-5	TRBV20-1	SARDGGEPQNQPQH
TRBJ1-2	TRBV5-6	ASSYGQGIWGFDYGYT
TRBJ1-3	TRBV20-1	SAMDIVSSSGNTIY
TRBJ2-3	TRBV3-1	ASSRGRQGHDTQY
TRBJ1-6	TRBV5-1	ASSTDRGKNNSPLH
TRBJ1-2	TRBV5-1	ASSLGSASNYGYT